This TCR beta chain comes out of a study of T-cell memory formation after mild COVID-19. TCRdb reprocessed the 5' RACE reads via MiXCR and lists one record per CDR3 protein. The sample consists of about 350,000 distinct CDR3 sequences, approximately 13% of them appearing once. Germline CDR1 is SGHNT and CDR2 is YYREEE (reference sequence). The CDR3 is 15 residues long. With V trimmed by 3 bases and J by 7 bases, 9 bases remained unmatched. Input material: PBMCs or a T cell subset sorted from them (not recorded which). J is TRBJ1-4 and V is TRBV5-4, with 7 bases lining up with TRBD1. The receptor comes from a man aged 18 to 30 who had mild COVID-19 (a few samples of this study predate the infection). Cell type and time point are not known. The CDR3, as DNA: TGTGCCAGCAGCTCCCATAGGGGGCAAGGTGAAAAACTGTTTTTT. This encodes CASSSHRGQGEKLFF.